This T cell receptor beta chain was found in a study of shared clonotypes between healthy human individuals. Here immunoSEQ multiplex PCR was the method, and the copy in TCRdb shows in-frame clones only, minus some. The sample lists around 2,000,000 clones; 90% to 95% were seen once. Naive CD8 isolation took CD45RO-negative cells positively selected for CCR7 and excluded terminally differentiated effector memory CD45RA+ cells. Study results and limitations: Clonotypes which were not shared had lower generation probabilities than clonotypes that all four donors shared.

This CDR3 contains 13 residues. Germline lookup yields CDR1 MNHNS and CDR2 SASEGT. The V end was cut by 8 bases, the J end by 6 bases, with 17 bases between. As for this clone: No antigen is known for it.

The source is a man younger than 35 in good health. Some clones in this sample may be carry-over from other donors' samples. Sequencing was carried out using naive CD8+ T cells from PBMCs. J is TRBJ2-7 and V is TRBV6-1; D remains unclear. CDR3 DNA sequence: TGTGCCAGCGGGCAACACCAGCTTCTCGAGCAGTACTTC. This codes for CASGQHQLLEQYF.